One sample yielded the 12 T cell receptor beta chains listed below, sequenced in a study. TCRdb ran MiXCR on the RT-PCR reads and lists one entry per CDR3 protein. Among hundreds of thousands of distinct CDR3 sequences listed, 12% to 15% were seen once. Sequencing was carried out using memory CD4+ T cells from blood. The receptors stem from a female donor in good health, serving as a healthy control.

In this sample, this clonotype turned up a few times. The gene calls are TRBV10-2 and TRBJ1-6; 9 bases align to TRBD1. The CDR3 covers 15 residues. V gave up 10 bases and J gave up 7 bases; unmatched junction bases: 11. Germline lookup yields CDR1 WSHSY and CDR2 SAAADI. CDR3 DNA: TGCGCCACCGCACCATCGGACAGGGGAAATTCACCCCTCCACTTT. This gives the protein CATAPSDRGNSPLHF.

The CDR3 reads CASSLTLASGTQETQYF. CDR3 bases: TGTGCCAGCAGTTTAACACTGGCTAGCGGGACACAAGAGACCCAGTACTTC. V is TRBV11-2 and J is TRBJ2-5; TRBD2 aligns across 9 bases. V was clipped by 6 bases and J by 2 bases; unmatched bases: 13. Germline lookup yields CDR1 SGHAT and CDR2 FQNNGV. The CDR3 is made up of 17 amino acids.

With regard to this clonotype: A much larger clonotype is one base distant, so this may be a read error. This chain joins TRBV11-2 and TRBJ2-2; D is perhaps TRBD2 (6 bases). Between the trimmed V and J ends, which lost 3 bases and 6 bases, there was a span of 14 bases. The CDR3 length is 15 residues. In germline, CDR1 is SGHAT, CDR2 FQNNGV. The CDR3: CASSFLAVGSGELFF. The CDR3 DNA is TGTGCCAGCAGCTTCTTAGCGGTAGGGTCCGGGGAGCTGTTTTTT.

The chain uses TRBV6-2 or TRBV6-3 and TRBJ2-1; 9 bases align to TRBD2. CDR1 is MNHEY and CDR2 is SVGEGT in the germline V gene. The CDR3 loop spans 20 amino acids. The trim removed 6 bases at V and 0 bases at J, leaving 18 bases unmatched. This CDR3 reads CASSLLLLAGSRDSYNEQFF. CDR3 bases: TGTGCCAGCAGCCTACTCTTGCTAGCGGGAAGTCGGGACTCCTACAATGAGCAGTTCTTC.

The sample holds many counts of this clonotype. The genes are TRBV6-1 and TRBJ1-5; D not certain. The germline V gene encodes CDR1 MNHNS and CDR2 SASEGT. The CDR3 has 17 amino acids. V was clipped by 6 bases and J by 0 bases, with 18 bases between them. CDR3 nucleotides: TGTGCCAGCAGGGGATCCGGTGGCAGCAATAGCAATCAGCCCCAGCATTTT. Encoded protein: CASRGSGGSNSNQPQHF.

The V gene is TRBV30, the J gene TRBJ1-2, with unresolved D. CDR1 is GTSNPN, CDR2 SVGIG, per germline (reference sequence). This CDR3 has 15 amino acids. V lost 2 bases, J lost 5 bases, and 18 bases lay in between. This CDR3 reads CAWSRSGFRPYGYTF. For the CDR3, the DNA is TGTGCCTGGAGTAGATCAGGTTTCCGGCCATATGGCTACACCTTC.

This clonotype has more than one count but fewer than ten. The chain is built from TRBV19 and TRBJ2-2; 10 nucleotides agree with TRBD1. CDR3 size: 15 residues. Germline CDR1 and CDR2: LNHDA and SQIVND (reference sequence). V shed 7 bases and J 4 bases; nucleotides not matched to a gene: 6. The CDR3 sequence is CASKRQGAVTGELFF. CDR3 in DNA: TGTGCCAGTAAACGACAGGGGGCCGTCACCGGGGAGCTGTTTTTT.

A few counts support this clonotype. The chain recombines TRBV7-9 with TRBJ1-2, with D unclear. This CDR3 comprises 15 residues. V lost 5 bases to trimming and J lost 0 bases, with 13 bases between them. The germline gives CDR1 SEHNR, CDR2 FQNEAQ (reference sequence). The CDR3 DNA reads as TGTGCCAGCAGCCCCTTAGCAACCACTAACTATGGCTACACCTTC. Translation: CASSPLATTNYGYTF.

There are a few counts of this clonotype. The CDR3 DNA reads TGTGCCAGCTCACCATTCGGCGGTTCTCGCACAGATACGCAGTATTTT. As protein: CASSPFGGSRTDTQYF. The rearrangement uses TRBV18 and TRBJ2-3; unclear D gene. The CDR3 runs to 16 residues. Germline CDR1 reads KGHSH; CDR2 reads LQKENI. With 2 bases removed from V and 1 base from J, the gap between germline ends came to 13 bases.

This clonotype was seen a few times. The DNA for the CDR3 is TGTGCCAGCAGTAGGGCAGGGGTTGTGGGCAATCAGCCCCAGCATTTT. It specifies CASSRAGVVGNQPQHF. The chain recombines TRBV6-5 with TRBJ1-5; a possible D gene is TRBD1 (6 bases). CDR3 size: 16 residues. Trimming left V 5 bases short and J 2 bases short, with 16 bases between. Germline V CDR1 and CDR2: MNHEY, SVGAGI.

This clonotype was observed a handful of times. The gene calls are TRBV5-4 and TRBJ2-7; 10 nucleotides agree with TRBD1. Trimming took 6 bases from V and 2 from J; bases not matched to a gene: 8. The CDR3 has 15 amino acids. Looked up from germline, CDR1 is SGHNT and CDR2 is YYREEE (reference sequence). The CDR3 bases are TGTGCCAGCACCTCTCGAGGGACAGGGGCCTACGAGCAGTACTTC. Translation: CASTSRGTGAYEQYF.

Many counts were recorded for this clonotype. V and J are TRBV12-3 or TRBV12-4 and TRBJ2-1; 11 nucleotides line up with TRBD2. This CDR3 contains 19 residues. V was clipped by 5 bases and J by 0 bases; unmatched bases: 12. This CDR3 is CASSPTLGLAASSYNEQFF. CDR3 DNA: TGTGCCAGCAGTCCGACTCTGGGACTAGCGGCCAGCTCCTACAATGAGCAGTTCTTC.